This passage covers 29 T cell receptor beta chains from one sample sequenced in a study of cytomegalovirus exposure and HLA in healthy donors (dated by TCRdb to the late 2010s). Preparation of the library involved the immunoSEQ multiplex PCR assay. For the multiplex PCR, a mixture combining 60 forward primers for TCR Vbeta segments and 13 reverse primers for TCR Jbeta segments was used. Held by TCRdb, this immuneACCESS table contains in-frame sequences only and omits some clones. Under half of the omission traces to an unresolved V gene where checked; the cause of the rest is unknown. Here the sample has about 52,000 clones; 50% to 70% occur a single time. The ten biggest clones cover 12% of the sample. The specimen sequenced was PBMCs. These TCRs come from a human donor in good health.

This clone turned up a few times. The genes are TRBV7-8 and TRBJ2-2, with 7 bases identical to TRBD1. V was clipped by 7 bases and J by 4 bases; unmatched bases: 6. Per the germline V gene, CDR1 is SGHVS and CDR2 is FQNEAQ. The CDR3 runs 14 residues. The CDR3 sequence: CASTGTATTGELFF. CDR3 DNA sequence: TGTGCCAGCACTGGGACAGCGACCACCGGGGAGCTGTTTTTT. Complete variable domain (other parts from reference TRBV7-8 and TRBJ2-2): GAGVSQSPRYKVAKRGQDVALRCDPISGHVSLFWYQQALGQGPEFLTYFQNEAQLDKSGLPSDRFFAERPEGSVSTLKIQRTQQEDSAVYLCASTGTATTGELFFGEGSRLTVL.

This clone has at least ten counts. The same CDR3 arises from other DNA sequences in this sample as well. This sequence joins TRBV7-2 and TRBJ2-7; 8 positions match TRBD1. Germline V gene sequence: CDR1 SGHTA, CDR2 FQGNSA. Trimming took 4 bases from V and 4 from J; bases not matched to a gene: 6. The CDR3 runs to 14 residues. The CDR3 nucleotides are TGTGCCAGCAGCTCGACAGGGGAGCTGTACGAGCAGTACTTC. Encoded protein: CASSSTGELYEQYF.

This clone was seen a few times. The chain couples TRBV6-6 to TRBJ1-2, with 10 bases lining up with TRBD1. This CDR3 is built from 16 residues. Germline V CDR1 and CDR2: MNHNY, SVGAGI (reference sequence). V dropped 5 bases and J dropped 7; count of bases not matched to a gene: 13. CDR3 bases: TGTGCCAGCAGTACCCAATGGGGACAGGGGCGCGTTGGCTACACCTTC. Translating gives CASSTQWGQGRVGYTF.

This clone was seen a few times. The chain employs TRBV5-6 and TRBJ2-7; 9 nucleotides align to TRBD1. Germline V CDR1 and CDR2: SGHDT, YYEEEE. V gave up 4 bases and J gave up 3 bases; unmatched junction bases: 8. The length of the CDR3 is 15 residues. CDR3 bases: TGTGCCAGCAGCCAATGGGACAGGGACTACTACGAGCAGTACTTC. Encoded protein: CASSQWDRDYYEQYF.

The genes are TRBV9 and TRBJ2-5; 8 bases map to TRBD2. This CDR3 spans 15 amino acids. The V gene's germline CDR1 is SGDLS and CDR2 YYNGEE. V lost 4 bases to trimming and J lost 2 bases; unmatched junction nucleotides: 7. The CDR3 here is CASSPRGGEQETQYF. CDR3 in DNA: TGTGCCAGCAGCCCCCGGGGGGGAGAACAAGAGACCCAGTACTTC.

This clone has more than one count but fewer than ten. V is TRBV5-5 and J is TRBJ2-7; the match to TRBD1 covers 7 bases. This CDR3 has 15 residues. Germline V gives CDR1 SGHKS, CDR2 YYEKEE (reference sequence). Trimming cost V 4 bases and J 1 base; bases outside gene matches: 8. CDR3 protein: CASSKDRVESYEQYF. For the CDR3, the DNA is TGTGCCAGCAGCAAAGACAGGGTGGAATCCTACGAGCAGTACTTC.

This clone was observed a few times. The chain employs TRBV5-6 and TRBJ1-4; 8 nucleotides line up with TRBD1. The junction had 8 bases not matched to a gene; V was cut back by 5 bases and J by 8 bases. The germline CDR1 and CDR2 sequences are SGHDT and YYEEEE. This CDR3 is 14 amino acids long. CDR3 region: CASRTTGEDEKLFF. For the CDR3, the DNA is TGTGCCAGCAGAACGACAGGGGAGGACGAAAAACTGTTTTTT.

The V and J genes are TRBV27 and TRBJ2-1, with D possibly TRBD1 on 5 matching bases. There are 14 residues in the CDR3. Germline V gene lookup returns CDR1 MNHEY and CDR2 SMNVEV (reference sequence). V lost 2 bases and J 1 base, leaving 6 bases between the germline ends. The CDR3 sequence: CASSLRGSYNEQFF. CDR3 in DNA: TGTGCCAGCAGTTTAAGGGGTTCCTACAATGAGCAGTTCTTC.

The rearrangement links TRBV6-5 to TRBJ2-1; a weak D match, TRBD1 (6 bases). In germline, CDR1 is MNHEY, CDR2 SVGAGI. The CDR3 runs to 12 residues. Trimming stripped 6 bases from V and 9 bases from J, with 12 bases between. CDR3 bases: TGTGCCAGCAGCCTAGGGGGATTTGAGCAGTTCTTC. It encodes CASSLGGFEQFF.

This clone was seen more than once but under ten times. This rearrangement joins TRBV6-6 to TRBJ2-1; D possibly corresponds to TRBD2 (5 bases). In germline, CDR1 is MNHNY, CDR2 SVGAGI (reference sequence). V lost 7 bases and J 5 bases, leaving 9 bases between the germline ends. The CDR3 covers 12 residues. The CDR3 region has the DNA TGTGCCAGCACCATTAGCGACAATGAGCAGTTCTTC. Residues: CASTISDNEQFF.

This clone was observed a few times. Compared with germline, one end of the junction differs, possibly owing to a read error. V gene TRBV7-7 combines with J gene TRBJ2-5, with D possibly TRBD1 on 6 matching bases. This CDR3 has 15 residues. Germline values: CDR1 SSHAT, CDR2 FNYEAQ (reference sequence). CDR3 sequence reads: CASSRVQGSAETQYF. In DNA, the CDR3 is TGTGCTAGCAGCCGAGTGCAGGGGAGTGCGGAGACCCAGTACTTC. Supplemented by reference TRBV7-7 and TRBJ2-5, the full variable domain reads GAGVSQSPRYKVTKRGQDVTLRCDPISSHATLYWYQQALGQGPEFLTYFNYEAQPDKSGLPSDRFSAERPEGSISTLTIQRTEQRDSAMYRCASSRVQGSAETQYFGPGTRLLVL.

J is TRBJ1-2 and V is TRBV14, with 7 bases fitting TRBD1. The CDR3 totals 16 residues. J gave up 4 bases and V 5 bases, and 13 bases lay outside the gene matches. Looked up from germline, CDR1 is SGHDN and CDR2 is FVKESK. The CDR3 protein is CASSAHIRQGGYGYTF. CDR3 DNA: TGTGCCAGCAGCGCCCACATCCGACAGGGCGGCTATGGCTACACCTTC.

The chain recombines TRBV10-1 with TRBJ1-2; maybe TRBD1 (6 bases). This CDR3 is built from 13 residues. Germline CDR1 WNHNN, CDR2 SYGVQD (reference sequence). Trimming pared 5 bases from V and 2 bases from J, leaving 9 bases between. DNA for the CDR3: TGCGCCAGCAGTTTGGACAGAAACTATGGCTACACCTTC. Its protein product is CASSLDRNYGYTF.

This clone was recorded a few times. The chain uses TRBV18 and TRBJ1-1, with 8 bases aligning to TRBD1. Unmatched junction bases numbered 8, after V lost 2 bases and J lost 6 bases. The CDR3 contains 15 residues. Germline V CDR1 and CDR2: KGHSH, LQKENI. CDR3 loop: CASSPRTGTKAEAFF. The CDR3 DNA reads TGTGCCAGCTCACCAAGGACAGGGACAAAGGCTGAAGCTTTCTTT.

The gene calls are TRBV4-3 and TRBJ1-1, with a tentative D call TRBD1 (5 bases). Germline V lookup: CDR1 LGHNA, CDR2 YSLEER. V shed 2 bases and J shed 10 bases, with 23 bases lying between them. The CDR3 contains 16 residues. The CDR3 region has the DNA TGCGCCAGCAGCCAAATAACCGGGACTTATGATCGAGGAGCTTTCTTT. This gives the protein CASSQITGTYDRGAFF.

This sequence joins TRBV9 and TRBJ2-7; TRBD2 agrees at 7 bases. The germline V gene has CDR1 SGDLS and CDR2 YYNGEE. Trimming at V came to 0 bases and at J to 2 bases, leaving 8 bases not matched to a gene. The CDR3 has 16 amino acids. CDR3: CASSVGGGTQAYEQYF. The DNA of the CDR3 is TGTGCCAGCAGCGTAGGGGGGGGGACCCAAGCCTACGAGCAGTACTTC.

The chain uses TRBV7-2 and TRBJ2-5; TRBD2 agrees at 11 bases. CDR1 and CDR2 (germline): SGHTA, FQGNSA. J was trimmed by 5 bases and V by 5 bases; bases with no gene match: 10. The CDR3 extends over 16 amino acids. CDR3: CASSPYLAGGRETQYF. The CDR3 coding sequence is TGTGCCAGCAGCCCTTACTTAGCGGGGGGGCGGGAGACCCAGTACTTC. The whole variable domain, remainder taken from reference TRBV7-2 and TRBJ2-5, is GAGVSQSPSNKVTEKGKDVELRCDPISGHTALYWYRQSLGQGLEFLIYFQGNSAPDKSGLPSDRFSAERTGGSVSTLTIQRTQQEDSAVYLCASSPYLAGGRETQYFGPGTRLLVL.

The genes are TRBV4-1 and TRBJ2-2; TRBD2 is a possible D gene (5 bases). The germline CDR1 and CDR2 sequences are MGHRA and YSYEKL. CDR3 size: 15 residues. V shed 0 bases and J shed 3 bases, with 8 bases lying between them. The CDR3 DNA is TGCGCCAGCAGCCAAGATAGCGTCTACACCGGGGAGCTGTTTTTT. This translates into CASSQDSVYTGELFF.

A few counts support this clone. This chain uses TRBV7-6 with TRBJ1-1; D is possibly TRBD1 (6 bases). The CDR3 consists of 16 residues. V was trimmed by 5 bases and J by 1 base, leaving 17 bases between them. Germline-derived CDR1 and CDR2 are SGHVS and FNYEAQ. CDR3 in DNA: TGTGCCAGCAGCCCTGGACAGTGGGTACAGAACACTGAAGCTTTCTTT. This codes for CASSPGQWVQNTEAFF.

The J gene is TRBJ2-5, the V gene TRBV7-6; a weak D match, TRBD1 (6 bases). Germline-derived CDR1 and CDR2 are SGHVS and FNYEAQ. The CDR3 extends over 15 amino acids. V was clipped by 1 base and J by 7 bases, with 16 bases between them. CDR3 sequence reads: CASSLEDRRRGTQYF. CDR3 DNA sequence: TGTGCCAGCAGCTTAGAGGACAGACGACGGGGGACCCAGTACTTC.

The genes are TRBV6-5 and TRBJ2-5; 10 bases agree with TRBD1. CDR1 is MNHEY and CDR2 is SVGAGI in the germline V gene. The J segment lost 5 bases and the V segment lost 0 bases, leaving 3 bases of the junction unmatched. There are 15 residues in the CDR3. CDR3 sequence (DNA): TGTGCCAGCAGTTACTCGACAGGGGGCCGCGAGACCCAGTACTTC. The encoded protein is CASSYSTGGRETQYF.

This chain links TRBV4-2 with TRBJ2-7; D possibly corresponds to TRBD2 (6 bases). This CDR3 contains 19 residues. The germline CDR1 and CDR2 sequences are LGHNA and YNFKEQ. Trimming took 1 base from V and 2 from J, leaving 24 bases between them. The CDR3 protein is CASSQGDPKTSYGPYEQYF. The CDR3 bases are TGTGCCAGCAGCCAAGGTGACCCTAAGACTAGTTATGGGCCCTACGAGCAGTACTTC.

This sequence joins TRBV7-9 and TRBJ1-1, with D unresolved. The CDR3 sequence is 12 residues long. Germline V gene lookup returns CDR1 SEHNR and CDR2 FQNEAQ (reference sequence). V dropped 5 bases and J dropped 6 bases, with 10 bases sitting between them. As DNA, the CDR3 is TGTGCCAGCAGCAAAGAGGCCTCTGAAGCTTTCTTT. Amino acids: CASSKEASEAFF.

This chain connects TRBV25-1 to TRBJ1-1, with TRBD1 matching 8 bases. CDR3 length: 11 residues. V was clipped by 8 bases and J by 8 bases; unmatched bases: 4. From germline, CDR1 is MGHDK and CDR2 SYGVNS. The CDR3 sequence is CASSRQGEAFF. The CDR3 DNA reads as TGTGCCAGCTCCCGACAGGGGGAAGCTTTCTTT.

This clone was detected only once. The V call is TRBV30, the J call TRBJ1-3; D is undetermined. Looked up from germline, CDR1 is GTSNPN and CDR2 is SVGIG (reference sequence). V was clipped by 2 bases and J by 3 bases, with 8 bases between them. The CDR3 covers 13 residues. The CDR3 DNA follows: TGTGCCTGGAGTCTCCGGTATGGAAACACCATATATTTT. It specifies CAWSLRYGNTIYF.

This clone has a handful of counts. This chain connects TRBV15 to TRBJ2-7; weak D call: TRBD1 (5 bases). V was pared by 2 bases and J by 1 base, with 15 bases between. The CDR3 spans 16 residues. CDR1 and CDR2 (germline): LNHNV, YYDKDF (reference sequence). The CDR3 is CATSRPQDTYSYEQYF. Here the CDR3 DNA reads TGTGCCACCAGCAGACCGCAGGACACCTATTCCTACGAGCAGTACTTC.

In its sample, this clone was seen a few times. The V and J genes are TRBV5-1 and TRBJ1-4; D possibly corresponds to TRBD1 (5 bases). The V end lost 0 bases, the J end lost 12 bases, and 12 bases lay between the germline ends. The CDR3 sequence is 13 residues long. Germline-derived CDR1 and CDR2 are SGHRS and YFSETQ. Written as DNA, the CDR3 is TGCGCCAGCAGCTTGGTTGCCCCGACAGAACTGTTTTTT. Translated: CASSLVAPTELFF.

This clone was observed a few times. DNA of the CDR3: TGCGCCAGCAGCCACCCCGAAGGAGGGATCTATGAGCAGTTCTTC. This sequence encodes CASSHPEGGIYEQFF. The V and J genes are TRBV4-1 and TRBJ2-1; a weak D match, TRBD2 (6 bases). Germline CDR1 and CDR2: MGHRA and YSYEKL. Trimming removed 3 bases from V and 8 bases from J, with 17 bases in between. The length of the CDR3 is 15 residues.

Details on this clone: At one end, the junction sequence differs from germline, possibly due to a read error. J is TRBJ1-2 and V is TRBV6-5, with 7 bases matching TRBD1. This CDR3 has 15 amino acids. CDR1 and CDR2 (germline): MNHEY, SVGAGI. CDR3 sequence (DNA): TGTGCCAGCAGTTCCCGGACAGGTACTTACTATGGCTACCCCTTC. It translates to CASSSRTGTYYGYPF.